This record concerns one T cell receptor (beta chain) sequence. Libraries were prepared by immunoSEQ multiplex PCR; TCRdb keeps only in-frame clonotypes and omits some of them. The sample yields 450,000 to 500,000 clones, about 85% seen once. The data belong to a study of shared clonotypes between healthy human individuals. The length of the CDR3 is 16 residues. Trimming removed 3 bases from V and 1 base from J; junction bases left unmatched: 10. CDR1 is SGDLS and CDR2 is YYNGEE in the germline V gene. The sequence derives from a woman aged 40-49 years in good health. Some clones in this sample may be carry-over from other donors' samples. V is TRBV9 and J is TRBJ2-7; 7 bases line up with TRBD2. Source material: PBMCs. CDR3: CASSEGPGGTSYEQYF. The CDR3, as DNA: TGTGCCAGCAGCGAGGGCCCGGGGGGTACGTCCTACGAGCAGTACTTC. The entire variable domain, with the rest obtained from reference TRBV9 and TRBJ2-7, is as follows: DSGVTQTPKHLITATGQRVTLRCSPRSGDLSVYWYQQSLDQGLQFLIQYYNGEERAKGNILERFSAQQFPDLHSELNLSSLELGDSALYFCASSEGPGGTSYEQYFGPGTRLTVT.